Below, one T cell receptor (beta chain) is given with its context. Collection of lesional scalp punch biopsies and peripheral blood was performed in alopecia areata patients. The data are from a study of CD8+ T cells in alopecia areata. The ends were cut back, 1 base at V and 2 bases at J, with 15 bases in the middle. CDR1 and CDR2 (germline): MGHRA, YSYEKL. The CDR3 spans 16 residues. In each case, RNA was isolated and then reverse transcribed into cDNA as the sequencing template. Profiled with immunoSEQ multiplex PCR; TCRdb holds only in-frame clones, not every one. The sample lists 6,500 to 8,000 clones, around 50% occurring once.

The specimen was skin, collected at week 0. The rearrangement links TRBV4-1 to TRBJ2-7; D is ambiguous. The source of this sequence is a human donor with alopecia areata. The CDR3 here is CASSQVVGRLTYEQYF. As DNA, the CDR3 is TGCGCCAGCAGCCAAGTGGTCGGACGCCTAACCTACGAGCAGTACTTC.